A selection of T cell receptor beta chains follows, all from one sample in a study of T cell responses to AZD1222 COVID-19 vaccine. Profiled with immunoSEQ multiplex PCR; TCRdb holds only in-frame clones, not every one. The repertoire includes about 100,000 clones, more than 75% of them detected once, and 3% to 4% sits in the top ten. This specimen consisted of peripheral blood, obtained 28 days after the second dose of the MenACWY control vaccine. The receptor source for this set is an adult who received the MenACWY meningococcal vaccine as a control. The CDR3 runs from the conserved cysteine through the conserved F or W. Each record gives: D gene, clone size, V gene, J gene, CDR3 protein, CDR3 DNA. A D gene is named only where the DNA matches it firmly. The size entry is marked missing in some rows and otherwise reads once, few, many or a size class.

-,few,TRBV27,TRBJ2-1,CASSFLGRSYNEQFF,TGTGCCAGCAGTTTTCTAGGGCGCTCCTACAATGAGCAGTTCTTC
-,few,TRBV5-1,TRBJ2-3,CASSLDGKAGTDTQYF,TGCGCCAGCAGCTTGGATGGAAAGGCCGGCACAGATACGCAGTATTTT
-,few,TRBV11-1,TRBJ1-1,CASSLRGPEAEAFF,TGTGCCAGCAGCTTAAGGGGACCAGAGGCTGAAGCTTTCTTT
-,-,TRBV12-3/TRBV12-4,TRBJ1-2,CASSRVNYGYTF,TGTGCCAGCAGCCGGGTTAACTATGGCTACACCTTC
-,-,TRBV28,TRBJ2-1,CASSLFGGSYNEQFF,TGTGCCAGCAGTTTATTCGGGGGCTCCTACAATGAGCAGTTCTTC
-,-,TRBV4-1,TRBJ2-7,CASSQDGLGSYEQYF,TGCGCCAGCAGCCAAGATGGTTTAGGCTCCTACGAGCAGTACTTC
-,-,TRBV4-3,TRBJ1-6,CASSQEAEGSPLHF,TGCGCCAGCAGCCAAGAAGCGGAGGGATCACCCCTCCACTTT
TRBD1,-,TRBV7-9,TRBJ2-3,CASSSWDSQENTQYF,TGTGCCAGCAGCTCTTGGGACAGCCAAGAAAATACGCAGTATTTT
-,-,TRBV28,TRBJ1-6,CASRSGTRNSPLHF,TGTGCCAGCAGGTCCGGGACTCGGAATTCACCCCTCCACTTT
-,-,TRBV18,TRBJ2-5,CASSPRTVQETQYF,TGTGCCAGCTCACCAAGGACAGTACAAGAGACCCAGTACTTC
-,-,TRBV12-3/TRBV12-4,TRBJ2-3,CASRMTGTDTQYF,TGTGCCAGCAGAATGACGGGCACAGATACGCAGTATTTT
-,-,TRBV11-2,TRBJ1-2,CASSLQKSPGYGYTF,TGTGCCAGCAGCCTCCAGAAATCGCCGGGCTATGGCTACACCTTC
-,-,TRBV18,TRBJ1-1,CASSPLNGAGNTEAFF,TGTGCCAGCTCACCACTAAACGGGGCCGGGAACACTGAAGCTTTCTTT
-,-,TRBV28,TRBJ2-7,CASSVTGPSHSYEQYF,TGTGCCAGCAGTGTCACAGGGCCCTCTCATTCCTACGAGCAGTACTTC
TRBD1,-,TRBV28,TRBJ1-3,CASKTGTGSGNTIYF,TGTGCCAGTAAAACCGGGACAGGGTCTGGAAACACCATATATTTT
-,-,TRBV5-1,TRBJ2-2,CASSPGHVNTGELFF,TGCGCCAGCAGCCCGGGACACGTGAACACCGGGGAGCTGTTTTTT
TRBD1,-,TRBV19,TRBJ1-2,CASSGVGTGEFDYTF,TGTGCCAGTAGTGGGGTCGGGACAGGTGAATTTGACTACACCTTC
TRBD1,-,TRBV13,TRBJ2-7,CASSPGTGSGRYEQYF,TGTGCCAGCAGCCCCGGGACAGGGTCAGGGAGGTACGAGCAGTACTTC